The 17 T cell receptor beta chains reported below all come from one sample, sequenced in a study of blood T cell repertoires in COVID-19. TCRdb's copy holds only in-frame clones and misses some; the assay was immunoSEQ multiplex PCR. The table lists about 25,000 clones, approximately 81% of them singletons. The sequencing sample was made of peripheral blood. Receptor source: a man in his 70s with acute or convalescent COVID-19.

V usage is TRBV19 and J usage is TRBJ2-7; D call uncertain. Germline V lookup: CDR1 LNHDA, CDR2 SQIVND (reference sequence). V was cut by 5 bases and J by 0 bases, with 11 bases left in between. This CDR3 region has 14 residues. As DNA, the CDR3 is TGTGCCAGTAGTGAGCAGGTGAGCTCCTACGAGCAGTACTTC. It is translated as CASSEQVSSYEQYF.

This clone was counted once. The chain recombines TRBV9 with TRBJ2-1; D uncertain. This CDR3 comprises 13 residues. V lost 2 bases and J lost 3, with 6 bases in between. CDR1 and CDR2 from the germline V gene are SGDLS and YYNGEE. DNA of the CDR3: TGTGCCAGCAGCGTGAACAGCTACAATGAGCAGTTCTTC. Translation: CASSVNSYNEQFF.

This clone has just one count. This chain connects TRBV12-3 or TRBV12-4 to TRBJ1-4; D not resolved. The CDR3 runs 13 residues. Between the trimmed V and J ends, which lost 6 bases and 4 bases, there was a span of 9 bases. This CDR3 reads CASSKGDNEKLFF. In DNA, the CDR3 is TGTGCCAGCAGCAAGGGAGATAATGAAAAACTGTTTTTT.

This rearrangement joins TRBV5-6 to TRBJ1-6; 7 bases are a match to TRBD1. The J segment lost 9 bases and the V segment lost 4 bases, leaving 7 bases of the junction unmatched. Germline V gene sequence: CDR1 SGHDT, CDR2 YYEEEE. The CDR3 is made up of 14 amino acids. CDR3 in amino acids: CASSDGQASSPLHF. For the CDR3, the DNA is TGTGCCAGCAGCGACGGACAGGCTAGTTCACCCCTCCACTTT. The full variable domain, its missing parts supplied by reference TRBV5-6 and TRBJ1-6, is DAGVTQSPTHLIKTRGQQVTLRCSPKSGHDTVSWYQQALGQGPQFIFQYYEEEERQRGNFPDRFSGHQFPNYSSELNVNALLLGDSALYLCASSDGQASSPLHFGNGTRLTVT.

The chain uses TRBV30 and TRBJ2-2, with TRBD1 as a possible D gene (6 bases). There are 13 residues in the CDR3. The V gene's germline CDR1 is GTSNPN and CDR2 SVGIG (reference sequence). Between the trimmed V and J ends, which lost 4 bases and 15 bases, there was a span of 21 bases. The DNA for the CDR3 is TGTGCCTGGACTACTCTGGCAGGGGAGTCGTTGTTTTTT. Encoded protein: CAWTTLAGESLFF.

J is TRBJ2-3 and V is TRBV25-1; 7 bases map to TRBD1. CDR1 is MGHDK, CDR2 SYGVNS, per germline. J was trimmed by 2 bases and V by 5 bases; bases with no gene match: 7. The CDR3 extends over 15 amino acids. In DNA form, the CDR3 reads TGTGCCAGCAGTCGCGGAGACAGGGACACAGATACGCAGTATTTT. Its protein is CASSRGDRDTDTQYF.

CDR3 protein: CSAMSVETQYF. The CDR3 DNA is TGCAGTGCTATGTCTGTAGAGACCCAGTACTTC. The chain is built from TRBV20-1 and TRBJ2-5, with no clear D. This CDR3 region has 11 residues. Germline-derived CDR1 and CDR2 are DFQATT and SNEGSKA (reference sequence). V was clipped by 4 bases and J by 4 bases, with 7 bases between them.

With regard to this clone: One end of the junction varies from germline; a read error may be responsible. CDR3 DNA sequence: TGTGCCAGCAGGGAAGGCGGAGAGACCCAGTACTTC. Encoded protein: CASREGGETQYF. This chain connects TRBV2 to TRBJ2-5; D is unresolved. This CDR3 region has 12 residues. Per germline, CDR1 SNHLY and CDR2 FYNNEI.

The CDR3 here is CASSIGQGTTNEKLFF. The CDR3, as DNA: TGTGCCAGTAGTATTGGTCAGGGTACGACTAATGAAAAACTGTTTTTT. The chain links TRBV19 to TRBJ1-4; TRBD1 is a possible D gene (5 bases). V shed 3 bases and J shed 2 bases, with 13 bases lying between them. The CDR3 spans 16 residues. CDR1 and CDR2 from the germline V gene are LNHDA and SQIVND (reference sequence).

The chain is built from TRBV18 and TRBJ2-1; possible D gene TRBD1, 5 bases. Germline V gives CDR1 KGHSH, CDR2 LQKENI. The CDR3 is 15 amino acids. V dropped 2 bases and J dropped 6 bases, with 14 bases sitting between them. The CDR3 loop is CASSPAGSFLNEQFF. The CDR3 coding sequence is TGTGCCAGCTCACCAGCAGGGTCTTTTCTCAATGAGCAGTTCTTC.

This rearrangement joins TRBV6-5 to TRBJ1-2, with D possibly being TRBD1 (5 bases). Germline V gives CDR1 MNHEY, CDR2 SVGAGI. The CDR3 length is 13 residues. V was shortened by 6 bases and J by 5 bases, with 13 bases between the two germline ends. Here the CDR3 reads CASSILTAYGYTF. Here the CDR3 DNA reads TGTGCCAGCAGCATCCTGACAGCATATGGCTACACCTTC.

This clone appeared once. CDR3 amino acids: CASSIRGGMTEQFF. The CDR3 region has the DNA TGTGCCAGTAGTATCCGGGGAGGGATGACCGAGCAGTTCTTC. The V gene is TRBV19, the J gene TRBJ2-1, with TRBD2 identical over 7 bases. Per the germline V gene, CDR1 is LNHDA and CDR2 is SQIVND (reference sequence). The length of the CDR3 is 14 residues. V lost 3 bases, J lost 10 bases, and 9 bases stayed unmatched.

The chain recombines TRBV12-3 or TRBV12-4 with TRBJ2-5; a possible D gene is TRBD2 (5 bases). The CDR3 sequence is 12 residues long. Trimming pared 2 bases from V and 5 bases from J, leaving 6 bases between. The CDR3 spells CASSLTGETQYF. The CDR3 region has the DNA TGTGCCAGCAGTTTAACGGGGGAGACCCAGTACTTC.

This clone was found once. This chain connects TRBV12-3 or TRBV12-4 to TRBJ2-5, with D possibly being TRBD1 (5 bases). This CDR3 is 11 amino acids long. The ends were cut back, 5 bases at V and 5 bases at J, with 6 bases in the middle. CDR3 bases: TGTGCCAGCAGTCCAGGGGAGACCCAGTACTTC. Translation: CASSPGETQYF.

This chain connects TRBV27 to TRBJ1-1, with TRBD1 identical over 8 bases. Germline CDR1 MNHEY, CDR2 SMNVEV (reference sequence). The CDR3 runs to 15 residues. V trimming: 10 bases; J trimming: 6 bases; junction bases outside the gene matches: 16. The CDR3 DNA reads TGTGCCACCGGGACAGGAGGACTCCCTGACGCTGAAGCTTTCTTT. Amino acid sequence: CATGTGGLPDAEAFF.

The V gene is TRBV10-1, the J gene TRBJ2-7; TRBD2 matches 13 bases. Trimming removed 0 bases from V and 3 bases from J; junction bases left unmatched: 8. From germline, CDR1 is WNHNN and CDR2 SYGVQD (reference sequence). The CDR3 is 18 amino acids. The CDR3 DNA follows: TGCGCCAGCAGTGAGTCTATAGGACTAGCGGGAGTCTTCTACGAGCAGTACTTC. The encoded protein is CASSESIGLAGVFYEQYF.

The J gene is TRBJ1-1, the V gene TRBV30, with 9 bases aligning to TRBD1. CDR3 length: 13 amino acids. Looked up from germline, CDR1 is GTSNPN and CDR2 is SVGIG (reference sequence). Losses at the gene ends were 5 bases for V and 5 bases for J; bases not matched to a gene: 6. In nucleotides, the CDR3 is TGTGCCTGGGGGACAGGGATCGTAACTGAAGCTTTCTTT. The encoded protein is CAWGTGIVTEAFF. Full variable domain (outside the CDR3, taken from reference TRBV30 and TRBJ1-1): SQTIHQWPATLVQPVGSPLSLECTVEGTSNPNLYWYRQAAGRGLQLLFYSVGIGQISSEVPQNLSASRPQDRQFILSSKKLLLSDSGFYLCAWGTGIVTEAFFGQGTRLTVV.